Listed below are T cell receptor beta chains from one sample, sequenced in a study of OX40 agonist ivuxolimab in advanced cancers. Sequencing used immunoSEQ multiplex PCR; TCRdb keeps in-frame clones, though not all of them. The sample includes 60,000 to 80,000 clones, 86% of them seen just once. Here the sequenced sample was CD4+ or CD8+ T cells sorted from blood, taken in a trial of the OX40 agonist ivuxolimab. The receptors derive from an adult with an advanced solid tumor such as melanoma, head and neck, liver or kidney cancer. CDR3s include the opening cysteine and the closing phenylalanine or tryptophan. The D gene is left open where the match is weak. Not every row has a clone size; where given, it reads once, few, many or a size class.

TRBV6-6,-,TRBJ1-5,-,CASRDQGSNQPQHF,TGTGCCAGCAGGGATCAGGGGAGCAATCAGCCCCAGCATTTT
TRBV10-3,-,TRBJ2-7,-,CAISEYETGLYEQYF,TGTGCCATCAGTGAGTATGAGACAGGACTCTACGAGCAGTACTTC
TRBV7-2,once,TRBJ1-2,-,CASSSPGQIYGYTF,TGTGCCAGCAGCTCACCGGGACAAATCTATGGCTACACCTTC
TRBV10-3,-,TRBJ2-3,TRBD2,CAISEPGRGSTDTQYF,TGTGCCATCAGTGAGCCGGGGAGGGGTAGCACAGATACGCAGTATTTT
TRBV28,-,TRBJ1-5,-,CASRISGIGQPQHF,TGTGCCAGCAGGATCTCGGGAATCGGTCAGCCCCAGCATTTT
TRBV7-6,once,TRBJ2-2,TRBD1,CASSPRQGLNTGELFF,TGTGCCAGCAGCCCCCGACAGGGGCTAAACACCGGGGAGCTGTTTTTT
TRBV7-2,-,TRBJ2-1,-,CASSLAGGVEQFF,TGTGCCAGCAGCTTGGCTGGAGGTGTTGAGCAGTTCTTC
TRBV4-2,-,TRBJ1-2,TRBD1,CASSQYTGTVVGYTF,TGTGCCAGCAGCCAATACACCGGGACAGTCGTCGGCTACACCTTC
TRBV19,many,TRBJ1-3,-,CASRETAGGNTIYF,TGTGCCAGTAGGGAGACGGCTGGAGGAAACACCATATATTTT
TRBV6-1,once,TRBJ1-5,TRBD1,CASSGSRTGTSNQPQHF,TGTGCCAGCAGTGGATCCCGGACAGGGACTAGCAATCAGCCCCAGCATTTT
TRBV29-1,-,TRBJ1-2,-,CSVEKLTGRYYGYTF,TGCAGCGTTGAAAAACTAACGGGACGGTACTATGGCTACACCTTC
TRBV7-2,-,TRBJ2-5,TRBD1,CASSWDRGEETQYF,TGTGCCAGCAGTTGGGACAGGGGGGAAGAGACCCAGTACTTC
TRBV6-1,-,TRBJ2-3,TRBD2,CASSAGTSGTDTQYF,TGTGCCAGCAGCGCCGGGACTAGCGGGACAGATACGCAGTATTTT
TRBV21-1,-,TRBJ1-2,-,CATTKGPVGYTF,TGTGCCACCACTAAAGGCCCCGTTGGCTACACCTTC
TRBV6-5,-,TRBJ2-2,TRBD1,CASSYSTGGGTGELFF,TGTGCCAGCAGTTACTCGACAGGGGGAGGAACCGGGGAGCTGTTTTTT
TRBV4-2,-,TRBJ2-1,TRBD2,CASSETSGNNEQFF,TGTGCCAGCAGCGAGACTAGCGGGAACAATGAGCAGTTCTTC